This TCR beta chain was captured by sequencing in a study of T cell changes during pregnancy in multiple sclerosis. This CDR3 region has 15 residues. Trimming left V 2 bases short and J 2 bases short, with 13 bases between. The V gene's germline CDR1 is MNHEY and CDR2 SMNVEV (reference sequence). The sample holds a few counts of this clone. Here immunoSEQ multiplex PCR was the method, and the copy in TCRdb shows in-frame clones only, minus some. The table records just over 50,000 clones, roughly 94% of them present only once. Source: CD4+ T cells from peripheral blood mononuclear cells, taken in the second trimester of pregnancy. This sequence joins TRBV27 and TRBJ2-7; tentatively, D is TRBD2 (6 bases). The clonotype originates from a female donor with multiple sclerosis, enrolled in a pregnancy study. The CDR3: CASSLGAGYTYEQYF. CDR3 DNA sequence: TGTGCCAGCAGTTTAGGGGCGGGGTATACCTACGAGCAGTACTTC.